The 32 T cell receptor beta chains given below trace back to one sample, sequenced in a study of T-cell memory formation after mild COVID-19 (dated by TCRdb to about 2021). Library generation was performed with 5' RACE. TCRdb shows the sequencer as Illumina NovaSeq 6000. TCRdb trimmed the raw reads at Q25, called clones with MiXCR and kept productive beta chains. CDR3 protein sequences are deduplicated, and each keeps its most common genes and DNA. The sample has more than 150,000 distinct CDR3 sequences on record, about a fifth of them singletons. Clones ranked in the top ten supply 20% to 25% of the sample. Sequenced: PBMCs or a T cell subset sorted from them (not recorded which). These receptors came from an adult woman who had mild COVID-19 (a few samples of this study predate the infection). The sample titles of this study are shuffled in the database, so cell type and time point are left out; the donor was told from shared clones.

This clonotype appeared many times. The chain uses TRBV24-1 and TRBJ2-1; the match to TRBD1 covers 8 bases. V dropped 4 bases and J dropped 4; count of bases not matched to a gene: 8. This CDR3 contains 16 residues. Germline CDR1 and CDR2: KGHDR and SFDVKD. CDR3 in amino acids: CATSDPAGGDYNEQFF. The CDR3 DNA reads TGTGCCACCAGTGACCCTGCAGGGGGCGATTACAATGAGCAGTTCTTC.

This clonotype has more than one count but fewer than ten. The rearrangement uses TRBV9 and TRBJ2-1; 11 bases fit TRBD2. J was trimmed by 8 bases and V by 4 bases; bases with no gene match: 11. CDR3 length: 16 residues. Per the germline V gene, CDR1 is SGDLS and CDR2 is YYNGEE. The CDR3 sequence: CASSFSGGASYDEQFF. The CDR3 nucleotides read TGTGCCAGCAGCTTTAGCGGGGGGGCAAGTTATGATGAGCAGTTCTTC.

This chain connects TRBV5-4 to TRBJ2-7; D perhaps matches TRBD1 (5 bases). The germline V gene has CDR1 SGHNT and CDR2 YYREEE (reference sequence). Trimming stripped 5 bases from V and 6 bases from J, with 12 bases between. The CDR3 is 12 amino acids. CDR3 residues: CASRGHTGEQYF. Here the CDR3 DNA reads TGTGCCAGCAGAGGACATACGGGCGAGCAGTACTTC.

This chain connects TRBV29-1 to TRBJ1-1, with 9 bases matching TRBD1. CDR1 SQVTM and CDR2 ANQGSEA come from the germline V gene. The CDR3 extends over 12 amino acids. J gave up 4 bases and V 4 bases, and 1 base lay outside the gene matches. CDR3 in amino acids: CSVATGGTEAFF. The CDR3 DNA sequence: TGCAGCGTTGCGACAGGGGGCACTGAAGCTTTCTTT.

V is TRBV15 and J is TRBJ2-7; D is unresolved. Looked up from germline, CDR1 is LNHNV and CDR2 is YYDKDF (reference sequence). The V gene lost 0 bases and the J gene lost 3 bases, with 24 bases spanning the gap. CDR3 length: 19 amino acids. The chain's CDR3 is CATSREGQVSETSDYEQYF. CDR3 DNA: TGTGCCACCAGCAGAGAAGGTCAAGTTTCGGAGACATCTGACTACGAGCAGTACTTC.

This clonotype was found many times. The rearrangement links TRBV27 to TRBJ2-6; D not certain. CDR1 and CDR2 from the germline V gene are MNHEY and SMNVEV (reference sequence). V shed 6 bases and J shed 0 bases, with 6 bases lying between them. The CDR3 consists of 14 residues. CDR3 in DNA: TGTGCCAGCAGACAACTCTCTGGGGCCAACGTCCTGACTTTC. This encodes CASRQLSGANVLTF.

The CDR3 loop is CASSVSLDRGTNYGYTF. The CDR3 bases are TGTGCCAGCAGCGTAAGCTTGGACAGGGGTACTAACTATGGCTACACCTTC. V is TRBV9 and J is TRBJ1-2, with 9 bases lining up with TRBD1. J gave up 0 bases and V 1 base, and 7 bases lay outside the gene matches. Germline CDR1 and CDR2: SGDLS and YYNGEE. This CDR3 region has 17 residues.

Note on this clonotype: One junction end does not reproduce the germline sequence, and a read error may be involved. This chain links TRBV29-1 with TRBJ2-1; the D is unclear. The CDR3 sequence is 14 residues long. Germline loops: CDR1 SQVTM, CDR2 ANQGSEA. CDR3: CSIEAGRGYNEQFF. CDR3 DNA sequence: TGCAGCATTGAAGCAGGTCGAGGCTACAATGAGCAGTTCTTC.

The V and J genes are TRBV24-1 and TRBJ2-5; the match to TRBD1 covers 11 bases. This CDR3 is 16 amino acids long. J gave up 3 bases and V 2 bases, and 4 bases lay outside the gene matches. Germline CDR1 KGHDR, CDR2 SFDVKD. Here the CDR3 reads CATSDSGQGAEETQYF. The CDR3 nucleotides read TGTGCCACCAGTGATTCCGGACAGGGGGCCGAAGAGACCCAGTACTTC.

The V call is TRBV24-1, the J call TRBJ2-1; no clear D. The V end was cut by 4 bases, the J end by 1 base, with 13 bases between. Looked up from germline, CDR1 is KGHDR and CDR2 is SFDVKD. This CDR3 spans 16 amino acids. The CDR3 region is CATSESSLVSYNEQFF. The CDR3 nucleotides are TGTGCCACCAGTGAATCTAGTCTCGTGTCCTACAATGAGCAGTTCTTC.

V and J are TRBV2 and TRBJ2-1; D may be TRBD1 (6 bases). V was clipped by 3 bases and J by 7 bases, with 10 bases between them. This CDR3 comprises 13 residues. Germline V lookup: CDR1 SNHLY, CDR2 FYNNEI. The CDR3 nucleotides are TGTGCCAGCAGTGATCAGGACAGTAATGAGCAGTTCTTC. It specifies CASSDQDSNEQFF. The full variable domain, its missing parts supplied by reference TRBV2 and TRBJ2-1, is EPEVTQTPSHQVTQMGQEVILRCVPISNHLYFYWYRQILGQKVEFLVSFYNNEISEKSEIFDDQFSVERPDGSNFTLKIRSTKLEDSAMYFCASSDQDSNEQFFGPGTRLTVL.

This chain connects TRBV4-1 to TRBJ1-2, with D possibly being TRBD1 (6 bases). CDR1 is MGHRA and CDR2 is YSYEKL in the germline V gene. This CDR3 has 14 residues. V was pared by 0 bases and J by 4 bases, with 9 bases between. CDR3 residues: CASSQEGHSYGYTF. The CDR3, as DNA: TGCGCCAGCAGCCAAGAGGGACACTCCTATGGCTACACCTTC.

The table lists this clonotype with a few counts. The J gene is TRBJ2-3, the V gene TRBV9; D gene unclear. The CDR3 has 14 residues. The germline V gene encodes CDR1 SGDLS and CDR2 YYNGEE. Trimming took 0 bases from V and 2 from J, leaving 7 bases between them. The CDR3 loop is CASSVGDDTDTQYF. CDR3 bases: TGTGCCAGCAGCGTAGGCGATGACACAGATACGCAGTATTTT.

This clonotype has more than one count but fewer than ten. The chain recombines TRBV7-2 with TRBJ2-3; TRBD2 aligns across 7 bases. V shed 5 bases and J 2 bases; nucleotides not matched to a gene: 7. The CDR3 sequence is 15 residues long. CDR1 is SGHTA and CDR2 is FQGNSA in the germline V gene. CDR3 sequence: CASSIITSATDTQYF. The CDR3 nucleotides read TGTGCCAGCAGCATTATAACTAGCGCCACAGATACGCAGTATTTT.

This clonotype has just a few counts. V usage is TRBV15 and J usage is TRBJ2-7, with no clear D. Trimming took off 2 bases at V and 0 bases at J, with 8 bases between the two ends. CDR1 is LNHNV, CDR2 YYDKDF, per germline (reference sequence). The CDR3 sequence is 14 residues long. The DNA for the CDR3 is TGTGCCACCAGCAGAAGGGAAGTCTCCTACGAGCAGTACTTC. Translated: CATSRREVSYEQYF.

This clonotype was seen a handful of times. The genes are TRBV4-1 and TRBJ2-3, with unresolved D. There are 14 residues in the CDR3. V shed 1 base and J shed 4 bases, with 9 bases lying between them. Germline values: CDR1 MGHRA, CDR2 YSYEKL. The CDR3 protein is CASSQAVQADTQYF. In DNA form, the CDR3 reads TGCGCCAGCAGCCAAGCAGTGCAAGCAGATACGCAGTATTTT.

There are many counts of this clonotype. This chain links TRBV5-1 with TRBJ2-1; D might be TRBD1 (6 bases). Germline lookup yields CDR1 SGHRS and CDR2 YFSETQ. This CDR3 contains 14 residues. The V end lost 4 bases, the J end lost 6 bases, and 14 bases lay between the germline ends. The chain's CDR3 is CASSRYTGINEQFF. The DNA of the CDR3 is TGCGCCAGCAGCCGTTATACAGGGATCAATGAGCAGTTCTTC. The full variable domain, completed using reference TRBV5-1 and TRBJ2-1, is KAGVTQTPRYLIKTRGQQVTLSCSPISGHRSVSWYQQTPGQGLQFLFEYFSETQRNKGNFPGRFSGRQFSNSRSEMNVSTLELGDSALYLCASSRYTGINEQFFGPGTRLTVL.

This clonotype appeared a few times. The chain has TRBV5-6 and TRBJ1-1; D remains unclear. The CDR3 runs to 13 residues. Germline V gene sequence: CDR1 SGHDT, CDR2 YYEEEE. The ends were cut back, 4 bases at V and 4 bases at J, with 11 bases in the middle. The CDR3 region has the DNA TGTGCCAGCAGCGTTGGCCCTCCCACTGAAGCTTTCTTT. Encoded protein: CASSVGPPTEAFF.

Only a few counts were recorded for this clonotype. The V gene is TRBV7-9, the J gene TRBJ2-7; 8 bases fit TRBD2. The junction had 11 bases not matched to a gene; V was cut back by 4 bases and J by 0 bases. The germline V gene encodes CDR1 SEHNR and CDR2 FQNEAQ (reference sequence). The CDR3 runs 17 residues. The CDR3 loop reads CASSSLRTGGPSYEQYF. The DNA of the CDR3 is TGTGCCAGCAGCTCCCTGCGAACGGGAGGGCCCTCCTACGAGCAGTACTTC.

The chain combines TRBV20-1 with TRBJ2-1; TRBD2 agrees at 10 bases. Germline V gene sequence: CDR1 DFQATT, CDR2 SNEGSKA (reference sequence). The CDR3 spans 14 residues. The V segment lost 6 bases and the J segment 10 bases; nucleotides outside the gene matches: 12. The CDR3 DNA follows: TGCAGTGCCCGGGGCCTAGCGGGAGAATGGGAGCAGTTCTTC. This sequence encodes CSARGLAGEWEQFF.

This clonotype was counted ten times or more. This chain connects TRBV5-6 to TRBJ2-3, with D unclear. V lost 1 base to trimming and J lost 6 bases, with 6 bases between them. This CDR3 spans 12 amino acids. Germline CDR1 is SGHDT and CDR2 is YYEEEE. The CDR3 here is CASSLRPDTQYF. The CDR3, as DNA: TGTGCCAGCAGCTTGAGACCGGATACGCAGTATTTT.

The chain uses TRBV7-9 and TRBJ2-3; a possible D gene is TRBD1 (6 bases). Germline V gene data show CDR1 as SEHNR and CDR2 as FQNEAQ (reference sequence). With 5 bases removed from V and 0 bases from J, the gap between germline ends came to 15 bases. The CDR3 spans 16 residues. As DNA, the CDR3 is TGTGCCAGCAGCCCCCCAAGGACAGAAAGCACAGATACGCAGTATTTT. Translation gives CASSPPRTESTDTQYF.

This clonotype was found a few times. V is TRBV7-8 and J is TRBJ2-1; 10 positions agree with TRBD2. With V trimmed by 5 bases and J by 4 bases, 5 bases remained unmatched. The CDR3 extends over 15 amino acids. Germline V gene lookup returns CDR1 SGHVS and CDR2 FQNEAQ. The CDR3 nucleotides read TGTGCCAGCAGCGCTCTAGCGGGGGAGTACAATGAGCAGTTCTTC. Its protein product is CASSALAGEYNEQFF.

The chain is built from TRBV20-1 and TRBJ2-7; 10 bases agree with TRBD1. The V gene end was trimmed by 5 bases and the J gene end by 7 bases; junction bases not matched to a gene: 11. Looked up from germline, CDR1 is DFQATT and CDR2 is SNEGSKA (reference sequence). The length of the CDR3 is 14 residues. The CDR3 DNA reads TGCAGTGCTCGGCCGGGACAGGGGAGCGGTGAGCAGTACTTC. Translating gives CSARPGQGSGEQYF.

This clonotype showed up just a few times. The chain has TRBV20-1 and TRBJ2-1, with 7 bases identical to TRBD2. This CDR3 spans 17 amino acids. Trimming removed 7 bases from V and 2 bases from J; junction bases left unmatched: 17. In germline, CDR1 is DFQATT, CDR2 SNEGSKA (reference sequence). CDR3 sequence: CSVRSLFLAEAYNEQFF. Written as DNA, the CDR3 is TGCAGTGTCCGTTCCCTTTTTCTAGCGGAAGCCTACAATGAGCAGTTCTTC.

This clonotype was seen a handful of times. CDR3 sequence reads: CASSQGSGGEAFF. As DNA, the CDR3 is TGCGCCAGCAGCCAAGGCAGTGGGGGTGAAGCTTTCTTT. The chain couples TRBV4-1 to TRBJ1-1; weak D call: TRBD1 (5 bases). Germline V gene sequence: CDR1 MGHRA, CDR2 YSYEKL. Trimming left V 1 base short and J 7 bases short, with 10 bases between. This CDR3 spans 13 amino acids.

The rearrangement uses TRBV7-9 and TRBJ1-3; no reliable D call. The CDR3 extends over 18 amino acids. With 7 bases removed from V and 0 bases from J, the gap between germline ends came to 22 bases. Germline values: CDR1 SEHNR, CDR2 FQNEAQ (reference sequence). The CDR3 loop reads CASMGWSEHFTSGNTIYF. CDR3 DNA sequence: TGTGCCAGCATGGGGTGGTCAGAGCACTTTACCTCTGGAAACACCATATATTTT.

CDR3 DNA sequence: TGTGCCAGTAGTATAGCGGGGGGATTTACGAATACGCAGTATTTT. The encoded protein is CASSIAGGFTNTQYF. This chain joins TRBV19 and TRBJ2-3; 7 nucleotides line up with TRBD2. Germline loops: CDR1 LNHDA, CDR2 SQIVND (reference sequence). V shed 1 base and J 7 bases; nucleotides not matched to a gene: 8. The CDR3 loop spans 15 amino acids. Based on the CDR3 plus reference TRBV19 and TRBJ2-3, the full variable domain is DGGITQSPKYLFRKEGQNVTLSCEQNLNHDAMYWYRQDPGQGLRLIYYSQIVNDFQKGDIAEGYSVSREKKESFPLTVTSAQKNPTAFYLCASSIAGGFTNTQYFGPGTRLTVL.

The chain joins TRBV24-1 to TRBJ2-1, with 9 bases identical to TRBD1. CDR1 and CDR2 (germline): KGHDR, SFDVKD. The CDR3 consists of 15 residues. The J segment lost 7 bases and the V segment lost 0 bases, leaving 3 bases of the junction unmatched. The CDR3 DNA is TGTGCCACCAGTGATTTGTACAGGGGGCGGAATGAGCAGTTCTTC. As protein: CATSDLYRGRNEQFF.

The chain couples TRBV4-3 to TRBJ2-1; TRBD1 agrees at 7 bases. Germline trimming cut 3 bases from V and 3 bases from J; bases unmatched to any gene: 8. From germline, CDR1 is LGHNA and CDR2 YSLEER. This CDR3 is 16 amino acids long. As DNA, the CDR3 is TGCGCCAGCAGCCAGGAACCGGGACAGTACTACAATGAGCAGTTCTTC. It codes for CASSQEPGQYYNEQFF.

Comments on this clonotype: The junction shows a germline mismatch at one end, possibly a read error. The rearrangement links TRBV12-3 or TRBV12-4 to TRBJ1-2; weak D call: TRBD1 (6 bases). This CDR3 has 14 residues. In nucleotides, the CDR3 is TGTGCCAGCAGACACACCCCAAACGGACAGCCCCCAATCTTC. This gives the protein CASRHTPNGQPPIF.

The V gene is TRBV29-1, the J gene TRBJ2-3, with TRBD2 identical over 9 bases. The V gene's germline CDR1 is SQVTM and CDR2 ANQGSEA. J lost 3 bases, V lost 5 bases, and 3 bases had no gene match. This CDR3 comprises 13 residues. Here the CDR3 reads CSVSSGETDTQYF. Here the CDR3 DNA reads TGCAGCGTTTCTAGCGGGGAGACAGATACGCAGTATTTT.